This T cell receptor beta chain was profiled in a study of T-cell memory formation after mild COVID-19. Overall study results and limits: Clonal second-wave expansions that peaked on day 37 had unconfirmed SARS-CoV-2 specificity.

It was 5'RACE with constant-segment primers that produced the TCR alpha and TCR beta cDNA libraries, which carried sample barcodes and UMIs. TCRdb passed the 5' RACE reads through MiXCR, listing each CDR3 protein once. The sample includes 380,000 or so distinct CDR3 sequences, 13% to 15% of them seen just once. This CDR3 contains 15 residues. The V gene end was trimmed by 1 base and the J gene end by 6 bases; junction bases not matched to a gene: 7. CDR1 SGHTA and CDR2 FQGNSA come from the germline V gene. This clonotype occurred a few times. What it binds is unknown. This TCR was recovered from a man aged 18 to 35 who had mild COVID-19 (a few samples of this study predate the infection). Cell type and time point are not known. The sample consisted of PBMCs or a T cell subset sorted from them (not recorded which). The chain recombines TRBV7-2 with TRBJ2-7; TRBD1 agrees at 9 bases. The CDR3 sequence is CASSLGDRDPFEQYF. In nucleotides, the CDR3 is TGTGCCAGCAGCTTAGGGGACAGGGACCCCTTCGAGCAGTACTTC.